Following are 3 T cell receptor beta chains from one sample sequenced in a study of T cells in Graves' hyperthyroidism and ophthalmopathy. Amplified TCR beta CDR3 regions came from RNA transcripts. A first-round RT-PCR of the TCR CDR3 used the HTBI primer set. TCRdb re-analysed the multiplex PCR reads in MiXCR, keeping a single row per CDR3 protein. The table shows roughly 350,000 distinct CDR3 sequences, with roughly 15% occurring only once. What was sequenced was blood. These TCRs come from a young woman with Graves' ophthalmopathy.

This clonotype was seen at least ten times. The chain joins TRBV7-9 to TRBJ1-4, with D tentatively TRBD1 (5 bases). V was trimmed by 2 bases and J by 7 bases, leaving 17 bases between them. Germline-derived CDR1 and CDR2 are SEHNR and FQNEAQ (reference sequence). The CDR3 covers 16 residues. This CDR3 is CASSLRRGTAAEKLFF. The CDR3 bases are TGTGCCAGCAGCTTACGCCGCGGGACGGCAGCTGAAAAACTGTTTTTT.

This clonotype appeared once. This CDR3 fails to terminate in the conserved phenylalanine or tryptophan, so it likely reflects a read error. The V call is TRBV27, the J call TRBJ2-7, with 9 bases fitting TRBD2. The CDR3 extends over 15 amino acids. V shed 6 bases, J shed 1 base, and the junction held 7 bases outside the gene matches. Per germline, CDR1 MNHEY and CDR2 SMNVEV (reference sequence). The CDR3 protein is CASSLTAGGSYEQYL. DNA for the CDR3: TGTGCCAGCAGCCTAACTGCGGGGGGGTCCTACGAGCAGTACCTC.

Many counts were recorded for this clonotype. V is TRBV3-1 and J is TRBJ2-7; D call uncertain. V was pared by 9 bases and J by 7 bases, with 4 bases between. The germline CDR1 and CDR2 sequences are LGHDT and YNNKEL (reference sequence). This CDR3 has 8 residues. CDR3 sequence: CARGEQYF. The CDR3 DNA sequence: TGTGCCAGAGGGGAGCAGTACTTC.